This entry is about one T cell receptor (beta chain). Its antigen is as yet unknown. This sample was included in a study of cytomegalovirus exposure and HLA in healthy donors. Overall study: As an earlier analysis found, about 179 million T cells yielded about 100 million unique TCR beta sequences. Study-wide findings and caveats: Presence/absence results assume similar sequencing depth per donor, which may not hold. Highly shared sequence variants in one cluster were likely a sequencing artifact. The classifier was said to identify cytomegalovirus status with high specificity and sensitivity.

With 6 bases removed from V and 4 bases from J, the gap between germline ends came to 7 bases. The germline gives CDR1 MNHNS, CDR2 SASEGT. The CDR3 extends over 12 amino acids. The PCR was carried out with 60 Vbeta primers and 13 Jbeta primers. TCRdb's copy holds only in-frame clones and misses some; the assay was immunoSEQ multiplex PCR. The repertoire holds approximately 120,000 clones, with roughly 68% as singletons. Sequenced input: PBMCs. V usage is TRBV6-1 and J usage is TRBJ1-5; no definite D call. The source is a woman between 45 and 60 years old in good health and CMV-seropositive. The CDR3 reads CASSPSNQPQHF. For the CDR3, the DNA is TGTGCCAGCAGCCCCAGTAATCAGCCCCAGCATTTT.